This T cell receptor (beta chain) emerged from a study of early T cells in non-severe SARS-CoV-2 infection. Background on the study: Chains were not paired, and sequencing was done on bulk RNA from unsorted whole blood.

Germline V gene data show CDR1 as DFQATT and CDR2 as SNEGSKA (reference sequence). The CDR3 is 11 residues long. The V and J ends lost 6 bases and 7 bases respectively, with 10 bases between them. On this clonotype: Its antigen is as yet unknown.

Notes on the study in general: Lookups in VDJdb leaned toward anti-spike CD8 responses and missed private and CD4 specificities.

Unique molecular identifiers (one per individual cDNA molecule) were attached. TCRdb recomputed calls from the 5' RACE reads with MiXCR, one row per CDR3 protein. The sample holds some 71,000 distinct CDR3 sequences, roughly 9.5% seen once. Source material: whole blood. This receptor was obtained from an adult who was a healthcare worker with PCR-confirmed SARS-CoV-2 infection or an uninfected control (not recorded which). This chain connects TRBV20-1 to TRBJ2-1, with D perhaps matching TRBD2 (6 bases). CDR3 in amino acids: CSARLVNEQFF. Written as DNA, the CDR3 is TGCAGTGCGAGACTAGTGAATGAGCAGTTCTTC.